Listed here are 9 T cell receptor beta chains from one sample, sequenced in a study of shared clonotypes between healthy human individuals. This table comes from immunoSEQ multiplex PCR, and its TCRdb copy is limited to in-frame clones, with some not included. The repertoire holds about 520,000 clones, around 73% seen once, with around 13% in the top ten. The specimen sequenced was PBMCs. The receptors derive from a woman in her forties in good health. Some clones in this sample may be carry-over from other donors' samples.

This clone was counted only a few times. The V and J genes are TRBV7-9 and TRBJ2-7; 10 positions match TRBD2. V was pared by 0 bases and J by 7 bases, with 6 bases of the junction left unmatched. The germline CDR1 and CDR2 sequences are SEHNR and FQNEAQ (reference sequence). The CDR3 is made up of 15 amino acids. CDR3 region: CASSLASSGSREQYF. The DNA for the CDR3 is TGTGCCAGCAGCTTAGCGTCTAGCGGGAGCCGGGAGCAGTACTTC.

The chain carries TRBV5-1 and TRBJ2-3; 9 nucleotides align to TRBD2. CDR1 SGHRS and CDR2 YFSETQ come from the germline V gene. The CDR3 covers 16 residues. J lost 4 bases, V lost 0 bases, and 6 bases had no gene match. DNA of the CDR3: TGCGCCAGCAGCTTGGCCGGGACTAGCAGGGCAGATACGCAGTATTTT. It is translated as CASSLAGTSRADTQYF.

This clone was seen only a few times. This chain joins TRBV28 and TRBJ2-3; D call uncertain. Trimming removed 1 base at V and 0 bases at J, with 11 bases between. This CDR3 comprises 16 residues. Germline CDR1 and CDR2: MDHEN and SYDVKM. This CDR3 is CASSLFRHGSTDTQYF. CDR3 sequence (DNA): TGTGCCAGCAGTTTATTTCGGCACGGCAGCACAGATACGCAGTATTTT.

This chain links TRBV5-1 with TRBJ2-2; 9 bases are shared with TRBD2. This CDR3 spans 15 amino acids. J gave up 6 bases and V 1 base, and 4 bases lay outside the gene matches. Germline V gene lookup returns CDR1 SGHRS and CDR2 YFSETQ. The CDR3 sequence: CASSLTTSGAGELFF. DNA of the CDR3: TGCGCCAGCAGCTTGACGACTAGCGGAGCCGGGGAGCTGTTTTTT.

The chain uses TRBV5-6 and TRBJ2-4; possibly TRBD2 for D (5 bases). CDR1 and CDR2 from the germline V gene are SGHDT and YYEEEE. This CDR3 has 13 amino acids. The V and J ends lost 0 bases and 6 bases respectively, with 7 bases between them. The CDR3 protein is CASSLGRGNIQYF. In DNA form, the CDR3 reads TGTGCCAGCAGCTTGGGCCGGGGAAACATTCAGTACTTC.

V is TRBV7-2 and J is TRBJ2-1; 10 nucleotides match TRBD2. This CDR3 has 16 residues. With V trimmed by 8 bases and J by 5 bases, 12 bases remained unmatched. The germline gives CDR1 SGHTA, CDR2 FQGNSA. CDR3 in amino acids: CASGGRLAGIDNEQFF. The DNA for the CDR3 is TGTGCCAGCGGGGGACGACTAGCGGGTATCGACAATGAGCAGTTCTTC.

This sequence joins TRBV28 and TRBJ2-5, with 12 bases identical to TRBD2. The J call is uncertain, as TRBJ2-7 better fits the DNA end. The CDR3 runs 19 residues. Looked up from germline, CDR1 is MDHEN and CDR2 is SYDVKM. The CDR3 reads CASSRPGLAGPTPFYEQYF. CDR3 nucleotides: TGTGCCAGCAGTCGCCCCGGACTAGCGGGACCCACCCCCTTCTACGAGCAGTACTTC.

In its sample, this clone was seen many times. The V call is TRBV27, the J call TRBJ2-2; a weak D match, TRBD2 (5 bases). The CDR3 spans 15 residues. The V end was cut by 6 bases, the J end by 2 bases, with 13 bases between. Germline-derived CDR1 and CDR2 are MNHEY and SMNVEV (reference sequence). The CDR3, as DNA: TGTGCCAGCAGGCCCAGCGGTTTAAACACCGGGGAGCTGTTTTTT. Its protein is CASRPSGLNTGELFF.

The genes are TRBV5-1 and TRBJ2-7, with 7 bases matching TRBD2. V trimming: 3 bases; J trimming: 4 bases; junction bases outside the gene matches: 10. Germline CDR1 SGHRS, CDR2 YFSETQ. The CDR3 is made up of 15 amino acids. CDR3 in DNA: TGCGCCAGCAGCTCGGGACCTAGCGGTATGTACGAGCAGTACTTC. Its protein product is CASSSGPSGMYEQYF.